Detailed here is one TCR beta chain. This entry belongs to a study of cytomegalovirus exposure and HLA in healthy donors. V lost 2 bases and J lost 1, with 10 bases in between. This CDR3 is built from 15 residues. Germline CDR1 and CDR2: ENHRY and SYGVKD. Sequencing was performed with immunoSEQ multiplex PCR; in TCRdb, only in-frame clones are kept and a portion is missing. The repertoire includes around 150,000 clones, 75% to 90% of them detected once, and 2% to 2.5% sits in the top ten. The clonotype originates from a woman younger than 35 in good health and CMV-seronegative. This chain connects TRBV10-3 to TRBJ2-3; possible D gene TRBD2, 6 bases. Sequenced material: PBMCs. The chain's CDR3 is CAISEGIAGTDTQYF. The CDR3, as DNA: TGTGCCATCAGTGAGGGGATAGCGGGCACAGATACGCAGTATTTT.